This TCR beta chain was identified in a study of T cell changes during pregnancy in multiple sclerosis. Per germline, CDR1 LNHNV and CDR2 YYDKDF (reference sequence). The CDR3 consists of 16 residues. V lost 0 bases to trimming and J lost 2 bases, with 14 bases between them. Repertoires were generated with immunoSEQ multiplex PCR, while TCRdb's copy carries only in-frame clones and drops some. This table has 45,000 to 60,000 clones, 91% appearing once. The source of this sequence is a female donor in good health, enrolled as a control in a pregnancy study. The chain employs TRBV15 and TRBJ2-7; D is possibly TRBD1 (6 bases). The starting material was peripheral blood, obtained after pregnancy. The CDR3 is CATSREEAGAAYEQYF. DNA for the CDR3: TGTGCCACCAGCAGAGAGGAGGCAGGGGCGGCCTACGAGCAGTACTTC.